This passage covers 17 T cell receptor beta chains from one sample sequenced in a study of blood T cells in healthy people across ages. The second PCR ran 7 to 11 cycles with a sample-barcoded 5' primer and J-beta primers. TCRdb reprocessed the 5' RACE reads via MiXCR and lists one record per CDR3 protein. The sample lists over a million distinct CDR3 sequences, under 55% occurring once. The source material was blood. Receptor source: a woman aged 55-75 years in good health.

The chain couples TRBV4-2 to TRBJ1-6; TRBD1 agrees at 8 bases. CDR3 length: 18 residues. V lost 5 bases, J lost 2 bases, and 11 bases stayed unmatched. CDR1 LGHNA and CDR2 YNFKEQ come from the germline V gene. The CDR3 sequence: CASSFTLTGGPYNSPLHF. CDR3 nucleotides: TGTGCCAGCAGCTTTACGCTTACAGGGGGACCCTATAATTCACCCCTCCACTTT.

The V call is TRBV15, the J call TRBJ2-7, with D unclear. This CDR3 is 15 amino acids long. Trimming shortened V by 0 bases and J by 2 bases, and 11 bases separated the two germline ends. Germline values: CDR1 LNHNV, CDR2 YYDKDF (reference sequence). CDR3 nucleotide sequence: TGTGCCACCAGCAGAGAAGCTTTGGTGACCTACGAGCAGTACTTC. Its translation is CATSREALVTYEQYF.

This clonotype was seen repeatedly, ten times or more. This chain uses TRBV27 with TRBJ2-7; 7 nucleotides align to TRBD2. This CDR3 comprises 14 residues. CDR1 MNHEY and CDR2 SMNVEV come from the germline V gene (reference sequence). With V trimmed by 6 bases and J by 3 bases, 8 bases remained unmatched. The CDR3 DNA follows: TGTGCCAGCAGCCGGACTAGTACAATCTACGAGCAGTACTTC. Residues: CASSRTSTIYEQYF.

This chain joins TRBV12-3 or TRBV12-4 and TRBJ2-3; possible D gene TRBD2, 5 bases. The CDR3 extends over 14 amino acids. V was pared by 6 bases and J by 0 bases, with 10 bases between. CDR3 loop: CASRVASSTDTQYF. CDR3 bases: TGTGCCAGCAGGGTAGCGTCTAGCACAGATACGCAGTATTTT.

Concerning this clonotype: A junction end diverges from the germline sequence, so it may reflect a read error. The V call is TRBV27, the J call TRBJ2-1; 8 nucleotides agree with TRBD2. There are 15 residues in the CDR3. The V gene's germline CDR1 is MNHEY and CDR2 SMNVEV (reference sequence). The CDR3 DNA follows: TGTGCCAGCAGTCGCGCGGGAGGTTTGTACAATGAGCGGTTCTTC. This sequence encodes CASSRAGGLYNERFF.

Of note for this clonotype: A much larger clone lies a single base off, so this may be a read error. The rearrangement links TRBV20-1 to TRBJ2-3, with 9 bases fitting TRBD2. The trim removed 7 bases at V and 1 base at J, leaving 9 bases unmatched. The germline V gene has CDR1 DFQATT and CDR2 SNEGSKA (reference sequence). The CDR3 totals 15 residues. In DNA, the CDR3 is TGCAGTGTAAAGAAGCCTAGCGGGGGCACAGATACGCAGTATTTT. It is translated as CSVKKPSGGTDTQYF.

J is TRBJ2-2 and V is TRBV29-1, with D perhaps TRBD1 (5 bases). Germline V gene sequence: CDR1 SQVTM, CDR2 ANQGSEA. The CDR3 contains 13 residues. V was trimmed by 4 bases and J by 6 bases, leaving 12 bases between them. In DNA form, the CDR3 reads TGCAGCGTTGTGTGGGAAGGGGCCGGGGAGCTGTTTTTT. It is translated as CSVVWEGAGELFF.

V gene TRBV3-1 combines with J gene TRBJ2-3; D not certain. Germline assignment: CDR1 LGHDT and CDR2 YNNKEL (reference sequence). Trimming pared 0 bases from V and 4 bases from J, leaving 17 bases between. The CDR3 extends over 17 amino acids. Here the CDR3 DNA reads TGTGCCAGCAGCCAAGATCCTCTAGTTGATGACGCAGATACGCAGTATTTT. The encoded protein is CASSQDPLVDDADTQYF.

V usage is TRBV2 and J usage is TRBJ2-5, with TRBD2 matching over 7 bases. The V gene end was trimmed by 4 bases and the J gene end by 2 bases; junction bases not matched to a gene: 10. Germline CDR1 reads SNHLY; CDR2 reads FYNNEI. The length of the CDR3 is 16 residues. CDR3 DNA sequence: TGTGCCAGCAGTGCCCGCGGGGGAATTTCTCAAGAGACCCAGTACTTC. Translation: CASSARGGISQETQYF.

The chain joins TRBV20-1 to TRBJ2-7, with D unclear. Trimming removed 0 bases from V and 0 bases from J, with 12 bases in between. The CDR3 totals 15 residues. Germline values: CDR1 DFQATT, CDR2 SNEGSKA (reference sequence). In DNA, the CDR3 is TGCAGTGCTAGAGATGGACGTTACTCCTCCTACGAGCAGTACTTC. Translating it yields CSARDGRYSSYEQYF.

The CDR3 spells CASSEGPGQGYEQYF. The CDR3 region has the DNA TGTGCCAGCAGTGAAGGCCCGGGACAGGGGTACGAGCAGTACTTC. This chain links TRBV6-1 with TRBJ2-7; TRBD1 agrees at 10 bases. The CDR3 sequence is 15 residues long. The V and J ends lost 1 base and 4 bases, in that order; junction bases with no gene match: 4. CDR1 and CDR2 from the germline V gene are MNHNS and SASEGT.

In its sample, this clonotype was seen a few times. This chain joins TRBV5-1 and TRBJ2-3; D gene uncertain. This CDR3 is built from 14 residues. Germline CDR1 SGHRS, CDR2 YFSETQ. The V end lost 0 bases, the J end lost 2 bases, and 7 bases lay between the germline ends. For the CDR3, the DNA is TGCGCCAGCAGCTTGGGTTCCCCCACAGATACGCAGTATTTT. This translates into CASSLGSPTDTQYF.

This chain connects TRBV3-1 to TRBJ2-4, with 10 bases identical to TRBD2. The end of the DNA is better explained by TRBJ2-7, so the J call may be wrong. Germline V gives CDR1 LGHDT, CDR2 YNNKEL (reference sequence). There are 15 residues in the CDR3. CDR3: CASSQISGGHYEQYF. The CDR3 nucleotides are TGTGCCAGCAGCCAAATTAGCGGGGGGCACTACGAGCAGTACTTC.

In this sample, this clonotype turned up a few times. The chain couples TRBV5-1 to TRBJ2-7, with D uncertain. Germline V CDR1 and CDR2: SGHRS, YFSETQ. Deletions cut 4 bases from V and 3 bases from J, with 11 bases between. This CDR3 comprises 13 residues. This chain's CDR3 is CASSPRNNYEQYF. The CDR3 coding sequence is TGCGCCAGCAGCCCCCGTAACAACTACGAGCAGTACTTC.

This clonotype appeared a few times. The gene calls are TRBV10-1 and TRBJ2-7, with D maybe TRBD1 (5 bases). Trimming pared 2 bases from V and 1 base from J, leaving 9 bases between. The CDR3 loop spans 14 amino acids. CDR1 and CDR2 from the germline V gene are WNHNN and SYGVQD (reference sequence). CDR3 DNA: TGCGCCAGCAGTGAGGACAGCGTTTCCTACGAGCAGTACTTC. Residues: CASSEDSVSYEQYF.

DNA of the CDR3: TGTGCCAGCAGCGTAGCCGGGACAGGGGGTCTCTACGAGCAGTACTTC. Protein sequence: CASSVAGTGGLYEQYF. J is TRBJ2-7 and V is TRBV9; TRBD1 agrees at 11 bases. CDR1 and CDR2 (germline): SGDLS, YYNGEE. The CDR3 totals 16 residues. V trimming: 0 bases; J trimming: 3 bases; junction bases outside the gene matches: 5.

The chain has TRBV21-1 and TRBJ2-7; TRBD2 was called by the table and not checked on the DNA. TRBV21-1 is assigned pseudogene status. The CDR3 has 16 residues. CDR3 amino acids: CASTQMESSGPYEQYF. The CDR3 nucleotides are TGTGCCAGCACCCAAATGGAGTCTAGCGGGCCCTACGAGCAGTACTTC.